The 3 T cell receptor beta chains given below trace back to one sample, sequenced in a study of radiation and T cells in renal cell carcinoma. Time point described: blood 4 weeks post-SBRT, at nephrectomy. The treatment is: 15 Gy SBRT to primary tumor, nephrectomy 4 weeks later. Profiled with immunoSEQ multiplex PCR; TCRdb holds only in-frame clones, not every one. Found here are about 83,000 clones, around four fifths of them singletons; the top ten hold about 2.4%. Source: blood, taken from a patient whose treatment included radiotherapy and nephrectomy. Source of these receptors: a woman aged 60 to 75 with renal cell carcinoma.

The DNA for the CDR3 is TGTGCCATCAGAAGGACAGGGGGTACGAGTGAAGCTTTCTTT. It specifies CAIRRTGGTSEAFF. The chain is built from TRBV10-3 and TRBJ1-1; 10 bases fit TRBD1. Trimming at V came to 6 bases and at J to 7 bases, leaving 8 bases not matched to a gene. The germline V gene has CDR1 ENHRY and CDR2 SYGVKD. This CDR3 is built from 14 residues.

The chain carries TRBV7-9 and TRBJ1-2, with a weak D call TRBD1 (5 bases). V gave up 3 bases and J gave up 5 bases, with 10 bases separating them. The CDR3 covers 13 residues. Germline V CDR1 and CDR2: SEHNR, FQNEAQ (reference sequence). The CDR3 DNA reads as TGTGCCAGCAGCTTTGGGGGGGAGTATGGCTACACCTTC. Encoded protein: CASSFGGEYGYTF.

The chain uses TRBV29-1 and TRBJ1-1; a possible D gene is TRBD1 (6 bases). The V and J ends lost 2 bases and 4 bases respectively, with 11 bases between them. The V gene's germline CDR1 is SQVTM and CDR2 ANQGSEA. The CDR3 consists of 13 residues. The DNA of the CDR3 is TGCAGCGTTGAAAAACAGGGAGGCACTGAAGCTTTCTTT. It yields the protein CSVEKQGGTEAFF.